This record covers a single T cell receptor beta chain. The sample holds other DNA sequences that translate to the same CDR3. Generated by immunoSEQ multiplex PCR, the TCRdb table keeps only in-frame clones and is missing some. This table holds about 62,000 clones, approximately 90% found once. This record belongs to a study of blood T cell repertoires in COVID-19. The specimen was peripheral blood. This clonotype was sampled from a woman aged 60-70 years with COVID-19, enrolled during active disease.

The CDR3 sequence is CASSELAGGPDTQYF. The DNA for the CDR3 is TGTGCCAGCAGTGAACTAGCGGGAGGCCCAGATACGCAGTATTTT. The chain combines TRBV6-1 with TRBJ2-3, with 11 bases that match TRBD2. Per the germline V gene, CDR1 is MNHNS and CDR2 is SASEGT. CDR3 length: 15 amino acids. The V gene end was trimmed by 2 bases and the J gene end by 4 bases; junction bases not matched to a gene: 2.